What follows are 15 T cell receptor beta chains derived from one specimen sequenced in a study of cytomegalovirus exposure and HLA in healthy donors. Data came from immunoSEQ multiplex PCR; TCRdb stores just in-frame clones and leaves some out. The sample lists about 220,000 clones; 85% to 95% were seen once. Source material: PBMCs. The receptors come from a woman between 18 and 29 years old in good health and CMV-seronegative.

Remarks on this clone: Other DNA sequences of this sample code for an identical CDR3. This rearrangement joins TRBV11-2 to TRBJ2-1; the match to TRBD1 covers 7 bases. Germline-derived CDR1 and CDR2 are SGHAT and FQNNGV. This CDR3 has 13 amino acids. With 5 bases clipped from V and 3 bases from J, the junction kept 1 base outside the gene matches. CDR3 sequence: CASSQGVYNEQFF. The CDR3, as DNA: TGTGCCAGCAGCCAGGGGGTCTACAATGAGCAGTTCTTC.

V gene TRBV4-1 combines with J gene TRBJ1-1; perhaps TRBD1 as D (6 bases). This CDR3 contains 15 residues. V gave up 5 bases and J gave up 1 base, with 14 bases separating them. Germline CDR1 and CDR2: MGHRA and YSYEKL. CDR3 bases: TGCGCCAGCAGCGCAACCGGGACACAGAACACTGAAGCTTTCTTT. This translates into CASSATGTQNTEAFF.

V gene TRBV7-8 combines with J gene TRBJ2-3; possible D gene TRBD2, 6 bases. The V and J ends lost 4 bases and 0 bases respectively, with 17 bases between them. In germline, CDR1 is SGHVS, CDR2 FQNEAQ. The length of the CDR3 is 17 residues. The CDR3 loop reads CASSSSRDFSSTDTQYF. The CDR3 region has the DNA TGTGCCAGCAGCTCTTCCCGGGACTTCTCGAGCACAGATACGCAGTATTTT.

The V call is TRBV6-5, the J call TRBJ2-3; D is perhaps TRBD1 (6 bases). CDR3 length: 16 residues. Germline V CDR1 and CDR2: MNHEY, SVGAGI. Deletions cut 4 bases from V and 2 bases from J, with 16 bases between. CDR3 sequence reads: CASSSWRTVSTDTQYF. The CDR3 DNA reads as TGTGCCAGCAGTTCCTGGAGGACAGTTTCCACAGATACGCAGTATTTT.

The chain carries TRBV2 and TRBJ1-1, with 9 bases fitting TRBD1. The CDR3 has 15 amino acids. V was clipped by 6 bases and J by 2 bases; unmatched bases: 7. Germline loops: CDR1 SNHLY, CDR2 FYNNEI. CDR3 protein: CASRLATGGNTEAFF. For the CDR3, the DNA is TGTGCCAGCAGACTAGCGACAGGGGGAAACACTGAAGCTTTCTTT. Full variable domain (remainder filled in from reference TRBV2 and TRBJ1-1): EPEVTQTPSHQVTQMGQEVILRCVPISNHLYFYWYRQILGQKVEFLVSFYNNEISEKSEIFDDQFSVERPDGSNFTLKIRSTKLEDSAMYFCASRLATGGNTEAFFGQGTRLTVV.

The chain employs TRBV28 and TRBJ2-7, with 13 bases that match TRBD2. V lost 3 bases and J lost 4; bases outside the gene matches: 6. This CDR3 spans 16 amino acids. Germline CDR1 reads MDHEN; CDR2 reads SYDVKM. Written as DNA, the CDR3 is TGTGCCAGCAGTTTGGTAGGACTAGCGGGAGTTTACGAGCAGTACTTC. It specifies CASSLVGLAGVYEQYF.

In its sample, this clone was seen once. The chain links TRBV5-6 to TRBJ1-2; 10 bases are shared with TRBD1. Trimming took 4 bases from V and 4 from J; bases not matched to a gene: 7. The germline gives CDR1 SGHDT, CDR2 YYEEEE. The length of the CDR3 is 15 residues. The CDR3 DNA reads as TGTGCCAGCAGCGCCGACAGGGGGCAAGGCTATGGCTACACCTTC. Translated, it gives CASSADRGQGYGYTF.

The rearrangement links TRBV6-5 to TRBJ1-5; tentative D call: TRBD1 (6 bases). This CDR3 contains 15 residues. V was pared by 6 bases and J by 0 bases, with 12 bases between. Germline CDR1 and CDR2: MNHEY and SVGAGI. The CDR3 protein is CASRPDRYSNQPQHF. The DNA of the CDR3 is TGTGCCAGCAGACCCGACAGGTATAGCAATCAGCCCCAGCATTTT.

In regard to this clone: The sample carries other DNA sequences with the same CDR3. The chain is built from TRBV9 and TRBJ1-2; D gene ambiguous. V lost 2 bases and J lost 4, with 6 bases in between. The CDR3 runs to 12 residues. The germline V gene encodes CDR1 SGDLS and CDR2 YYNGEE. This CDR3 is CASSVTGYGYTF. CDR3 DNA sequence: TGTGCCAGCAGCGTGACGGGCTATGGCTACACCTTC.

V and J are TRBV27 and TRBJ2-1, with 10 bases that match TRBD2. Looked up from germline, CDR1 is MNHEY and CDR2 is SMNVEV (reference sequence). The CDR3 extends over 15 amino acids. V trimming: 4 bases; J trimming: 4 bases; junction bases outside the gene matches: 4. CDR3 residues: CASSSPGLAYNEQFF. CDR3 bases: TGTGCCAGCAGTTCCCCGGGACTAGCGTACAATGAGCAGTTCTTC.

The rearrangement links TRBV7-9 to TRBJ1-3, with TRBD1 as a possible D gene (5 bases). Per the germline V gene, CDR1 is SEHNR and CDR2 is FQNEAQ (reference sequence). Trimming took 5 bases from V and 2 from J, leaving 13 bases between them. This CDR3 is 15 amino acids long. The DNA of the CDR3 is TGTGCCAGCAGCCCGGGATGGGGGGCTGGAAACACCATATATTTT. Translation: CASSPGWGAGNTIYF. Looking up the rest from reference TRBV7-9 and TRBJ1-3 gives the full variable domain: DTGVSQNPRHKITKRGQNVTFRCDPISEHNRLYWYRQTLGQGPEFLTYFQNEAQLEKSRLLSDRFSAERPKGSFSTLEIQRTEQGDSAMYLCASSPGWGAGNTIYFGEGSWLTVV.

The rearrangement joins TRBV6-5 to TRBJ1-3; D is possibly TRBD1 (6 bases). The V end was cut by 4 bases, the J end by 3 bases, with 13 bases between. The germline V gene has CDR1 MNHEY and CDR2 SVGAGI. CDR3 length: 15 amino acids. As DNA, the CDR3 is TGTGCCAGCAGTTCCGACAGGATACTTGGAAACACCATATATTTT. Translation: CASSSDRILGNTIYF.

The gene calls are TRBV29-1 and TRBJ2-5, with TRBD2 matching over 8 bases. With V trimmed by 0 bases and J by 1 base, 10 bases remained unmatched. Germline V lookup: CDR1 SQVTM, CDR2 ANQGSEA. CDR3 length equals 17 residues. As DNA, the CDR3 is TGCAGCGTTGAAGAGGCCCATGTACGGGAGGGCCAAGAGACCCAGTACTTC. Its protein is CSVEEAHVREGQETQYF.

In DNA, the CDR3 is TGCGCCAGCTATAGAACCGGGACAGGGGCCCTCGGGGTCGGGGCCAACGTCCTGACTTTC. It encodes CASYRTGTGALGVGANVLTF. The chain recombines TRBV5-1 with TRBJ2-6, with 10 positions matching TRBD1. Germline V gene sequence: CDR1 SGHRS, CDR2 YFSETQ. V lost 7 bases, J lost 4 bases, and 20 bases stayed unmatched. CDR3 length: 20 amino acids.

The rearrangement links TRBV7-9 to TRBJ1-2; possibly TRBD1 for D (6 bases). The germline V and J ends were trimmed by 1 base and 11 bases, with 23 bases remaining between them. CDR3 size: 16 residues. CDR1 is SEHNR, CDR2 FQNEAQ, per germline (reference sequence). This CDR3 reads CASSLGGYRDPVGYTF. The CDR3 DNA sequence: TGTGCCAGCAGCTTAGGGGGCTACAGGGATCCTGTTGGATACACCTTC.